The clone carrying this TCR beta chain was seen only a few times. The junction departs from germline at one end; a sequencing error may be responsible. This sample was included in a study of T cells after yellow fever vaccination. TCR cDNA, made by 5'RACE template switching, carried an added universal primer site and UMIs. Each CDR3 protein is one row after TCRdb ran MiXCR on the 5' RACE reads. Found here are 100,000 to 150,000 distinct CDR3 sequences, roughly 15% of them singletons; the top ten hold around 46%. From germline, CDR1 is SSHAT and CDR2 FNYEAQ (reference sequence). The CDR3 is made up of 14 amino acids.

The chain combines TRBV7-7 with TRBJ2-5, with D perhaps TRBD1 (5 bases). This receptor was identified in a man younger than 30 who received the YFV17D yellow fever vaccine. This material consisted of CD8+ T cells sorted from PBMCs, taken 5 days after the yellow fever booster vaccination. CDR3 sequence reads: CASSLVQGGKTQYF. CDR3 DNA: TGTGCTAGCAGCTTAGTCCAGGGCGGCAAGACCCAGTACTTC.